The sequence of this T cell receptor (beta chain) was determined in a study of T cell repertoires in cytomegalovirus infection. Overall study context: It can be stated that public TCR beta signatures indicated CMV infection as well as a matching HLA type. Study-wide findings and caveats: Summed frequency of shared TCR beta families picked out CMV carriers who also had the relevant HLA. CMV-specific TCR beta clonotypes restricted by HLA-C were the ones dominating the ex vivo response.

With regard to this clonotype: Its target is not known. A much more abundant neighbour one base away suggests this may be a read error.

The CDR3 is 12 amino acids. Looked up from germline, CDR1 is SGHVT and CDR2 is SQSDAQ. TCRdb ran MiXCR on the reads and lists one entry per CDR3 protein. The sample has more than 250,000 distinct CDR3 sequences; roughly an eighth are singletons. Sequencing was carried out using PBMCs. The source is a human donor in good health (CMV status not recorded). Some clones in this sample may be carry-over from other donors' samples. The genes are TRBV7-4 and TRBJ1-2; no clear D. The chain's CDR3 is CASCLASYGYTF. The CDR3 nucleotides are TGTGCCAGCTGCTTAGCTTCCTATGGCTACACCTTC.